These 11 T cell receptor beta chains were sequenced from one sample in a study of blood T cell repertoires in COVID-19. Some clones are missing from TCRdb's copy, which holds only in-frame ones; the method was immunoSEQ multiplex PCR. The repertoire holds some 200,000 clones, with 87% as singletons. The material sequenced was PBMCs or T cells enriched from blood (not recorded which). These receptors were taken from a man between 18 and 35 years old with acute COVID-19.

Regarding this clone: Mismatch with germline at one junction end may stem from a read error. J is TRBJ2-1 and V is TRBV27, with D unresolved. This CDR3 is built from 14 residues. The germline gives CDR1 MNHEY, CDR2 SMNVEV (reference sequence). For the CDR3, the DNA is TGTGCCAGTAGTTCCGGTGCCACGAACAATGAGCAGTTCTTC. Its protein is CASSSGATNNEQFF.

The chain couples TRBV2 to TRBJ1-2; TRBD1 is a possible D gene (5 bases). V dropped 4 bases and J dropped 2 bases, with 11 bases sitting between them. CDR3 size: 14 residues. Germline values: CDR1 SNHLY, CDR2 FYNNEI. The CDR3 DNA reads TGTGCCAGCAGTGCAGGGCCAACGAACTATGGCTACACCTTC. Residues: CASSAGPTNYGYTF.

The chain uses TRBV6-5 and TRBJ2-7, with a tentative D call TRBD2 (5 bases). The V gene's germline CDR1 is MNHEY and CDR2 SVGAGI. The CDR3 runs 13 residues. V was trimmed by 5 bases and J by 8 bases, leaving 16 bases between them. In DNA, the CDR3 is TGTGCCAGCAGTCAGGACTTCCCGCCCAAGCAGTACTTC. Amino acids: CASSQDFPPKQYF.

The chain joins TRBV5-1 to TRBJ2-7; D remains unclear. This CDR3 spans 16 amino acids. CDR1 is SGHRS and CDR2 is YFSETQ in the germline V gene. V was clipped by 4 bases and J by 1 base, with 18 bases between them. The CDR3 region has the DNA TGCGCCAGCAGCCTAACCGACTGGTATTATTCCTACGAGCAGTACTTC. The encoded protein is CASSLTDWYYSYEQYF.

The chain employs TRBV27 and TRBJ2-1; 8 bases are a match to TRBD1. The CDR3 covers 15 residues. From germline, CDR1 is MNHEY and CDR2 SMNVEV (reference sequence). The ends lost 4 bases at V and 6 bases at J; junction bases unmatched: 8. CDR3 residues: CASSSDRGFGNEQFF. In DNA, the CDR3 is TGTGCCAGCAGTTCCGACAGGGGTTTTGGCAATGAGCAGTTCTTC.

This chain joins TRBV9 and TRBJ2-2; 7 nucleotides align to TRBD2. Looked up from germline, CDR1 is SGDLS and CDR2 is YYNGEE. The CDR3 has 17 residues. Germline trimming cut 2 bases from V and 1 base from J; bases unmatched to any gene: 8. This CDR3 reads CASSVRLAILNTGELFF. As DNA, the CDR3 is TGTGCCAGCAGCGTCCGACTAGCCATCTTGAACACCGGGGAGCTGTTTTTT.

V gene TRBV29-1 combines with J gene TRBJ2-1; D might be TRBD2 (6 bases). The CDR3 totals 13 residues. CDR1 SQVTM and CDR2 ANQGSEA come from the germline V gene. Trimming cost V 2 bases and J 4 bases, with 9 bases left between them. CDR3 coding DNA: TGCAGCGTTGAACCTAGCGAGTACAATGAGCAGTTCTTC. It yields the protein CSVEPSEYNEQFF.

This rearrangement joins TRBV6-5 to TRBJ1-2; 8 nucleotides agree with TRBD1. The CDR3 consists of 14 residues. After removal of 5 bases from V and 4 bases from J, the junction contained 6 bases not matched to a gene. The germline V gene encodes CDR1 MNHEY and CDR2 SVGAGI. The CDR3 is CASSPDREGYGYTF. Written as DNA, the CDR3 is TGTGCCAGCAGTCCGGACAGGGAGGGCTATGGCTACACCTTC.

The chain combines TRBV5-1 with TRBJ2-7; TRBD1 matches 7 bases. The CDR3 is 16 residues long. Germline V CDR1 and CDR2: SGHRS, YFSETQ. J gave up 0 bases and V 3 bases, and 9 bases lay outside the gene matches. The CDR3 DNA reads TGCGCCAGCAGCTCGCTATTGGGACAGCGCTCCTACGAGCAGTACTTC. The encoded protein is CASSSLLGQRSYEQYF. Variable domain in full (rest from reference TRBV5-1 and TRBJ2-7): KAGVTQTPRYLIKTRGQQVTLSCSPISGHRSVSWYQQTPGQGLQFLFEYFSETQRNKGNFPGRFSGRQFSNSRSEMNVSTLELGDSALYLCASSSLLGQRSYEQYFGPGTRLTVT.

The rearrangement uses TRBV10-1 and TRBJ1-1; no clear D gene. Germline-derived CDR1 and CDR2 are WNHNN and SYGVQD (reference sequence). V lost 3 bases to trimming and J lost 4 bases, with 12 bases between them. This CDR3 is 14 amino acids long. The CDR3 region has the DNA TGCGCCAGCAGTGAACGGGTCGCGAGCACTGAAGCTTTCTTT. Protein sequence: CASSERVASTEAFF.

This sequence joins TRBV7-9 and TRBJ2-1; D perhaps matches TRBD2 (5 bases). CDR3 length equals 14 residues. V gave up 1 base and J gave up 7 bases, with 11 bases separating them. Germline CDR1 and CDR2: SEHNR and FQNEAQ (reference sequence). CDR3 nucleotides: TGTGCCAGCAGCTTAGGCCGGTGGGAGAATGAGCAGTTCTTC. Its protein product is CASSLGRWENEQFF.